This T cell receptor (beta chain) was identified during a study of OX40 agonist ivuxolimab in advanced cancers. Study details: Earlier anti-PD-1, anti-PD-L1 or anti-CTLA-4 therapy was permitted; about 38% had received some.

Study-level points and caveats: CD4+ and CD8+ blood T cells expanded clonally by week 6 at 0.1 to 3.0 mg/kg. Low normalized T-cell clonal expansion was also seen in some nonresponders.

TCRdb's table, derived via immunoSEQ multiplex PCR, lists solely in-frame clones and lacks some. Altogether roughly 110,000 clones are present, less than 95% being singletons, with the ten largest covering approximately 0.52%. A remark on this clone: What it binds is not known.

Deletions cut 0 bases from V and 2 bases from J, with 8 bases between. CDR1 SGHTA and CDR2 FQGNSA come from the germline V gene. The CDR3 has 15 residues. The sample consisted of CD4+ or CD8+ T cells sorted from blood, taken in a trial of the OX40 agonist ivuxolimab. J is TRBJ1-5 and V is TRBV7-2; D is perhaps TRBD1 (5 bases). The clonotype comes from an adult with an advanced solid tumor such as melanoma, head and neck, liver or kidney cancer. CDR3 region: CASSLAPGGNQPQHF. As DNA, the CDR3 is TGTGCCAGCAGCTTAGCGCCGGGGGGCAATCAGCCCCAGCATTTT.